This section outlines one TCR beta chain sequence together with its context. What it binds is not known. These data are taken from a study of CXCR3-negative and CXCR3-positive naive CD8 T cells. Study-level findings and limits: In CXCR3-positive naive cells, the TRB CDR3s were more hydrophobic than in CXCR3-negative naive cells.

TRB cDNA was prepared as libraries by UMI-labeled 5' RACE. TCRdb re-analyzed the 5' RACE reads; it lists each CDR3 protein once, without DNA. Its table lists 50,000 to 65,000 distinct CDR3 sequences. The germline gives CDR1 SGHDN, CDR2 FVKESK. This CDR3 is 17 amino acids long. Source material: naive CXCR3+ CD8+ T cells from blood. The subset: CD45RO-CCR7+CD27+CD95- naive CD8+ T cells expressing CXCR3 (TNR3+). The receptor's source is a human donor in good health. Some clones in this sample may be carry-over from other donors' samples. V is TRBV14 and J is TRBJ2-2; TCRdb returns TRBD1, unconfirmable since there is no DNA. The CDR3 protein is CASSQDSGALNTGELFF.